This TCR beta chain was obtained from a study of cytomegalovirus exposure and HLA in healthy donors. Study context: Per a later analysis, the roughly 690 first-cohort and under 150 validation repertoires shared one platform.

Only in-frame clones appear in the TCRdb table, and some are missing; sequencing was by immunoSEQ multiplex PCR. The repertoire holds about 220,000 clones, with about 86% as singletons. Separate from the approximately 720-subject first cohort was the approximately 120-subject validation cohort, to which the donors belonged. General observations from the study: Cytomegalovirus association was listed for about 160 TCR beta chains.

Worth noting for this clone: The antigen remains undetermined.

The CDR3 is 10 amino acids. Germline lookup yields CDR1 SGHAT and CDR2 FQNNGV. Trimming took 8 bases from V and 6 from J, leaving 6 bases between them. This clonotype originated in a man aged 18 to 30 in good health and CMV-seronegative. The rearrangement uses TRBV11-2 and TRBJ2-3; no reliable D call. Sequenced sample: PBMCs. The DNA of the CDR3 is TGTGCCAGCGGCCCGGATACGCAGTATTTT. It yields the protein CASGPDTQYF.